This T cell receptor (beta chain) was obtained from a study of cytotoxic CD8 clonotypes in ibrutinib-treated CLL. Clones were sequenced by immunoSEQ multiplex PCR, and TCRdb holds only the in-frame ones, with some missing. The profile shows about 140,000 clones, under 95% of them singletons. Germline values: CDR1 GTSNPN, CDR2 SVGIG (reference sequence). With 4 bases removed from V and 5 bases from J, the gap between germline ends came to 17 bases. This CDR3 comprises 14 residues. Study-wide results and limits: Circulating CD8+ T-cell counts were tracked by baseline clonality, which exceeded that of age-matched healthy donors. Higher clonality was seen at ibrutinib response and a return toward baseline at progression.

Frozen PBMC stocks contributed 2 to 2.5 micrograms of genomic DNA to the TCR beta libraries. Remarks on this clone: The target antigen is unknown.

Sequencing used PBMCs, obtained after 12 months of ibrutinib treatment. The sequence derives from a human donor with chronic lymphocytic leukemia. This chain joins TRBV30 and TRBJ2-5; D remains ambiguous. The CDR3 reads CAWKFRTLGETQYF. The CDR3 DNA is TGTGCCTGGAAGTTCAGGACCCTCGGGGAGACCCAGTACTTC.